This is a list of T cell receptor beta chains from one sample in a study of blood T cell repertoires in COVID-19. Generated by immunoSEQ multiplex PCR, the TCRdb table keeps only in-frame clones and is missing some. Among some 100,000 clones listed, around nine tenths were seen once. The sample taken for sequencing was peripheral blood. These TCRs come from a man aged 70 or older with acute or convalescent COVID-19. Each CDR3 is given with its conserved first and last residue. The order of the fields is CDR3 DNA, CDR3 protein, CDR3 length, V gene, J gene, clone size, D gene. A D gene is named only where the DNA matches it firmly. Expanded clones get a size class; other rows say once, few or many, or leave the size out.

DNA: TGTGCCAGCAGCTTGGAGCCTGGCAGGGCAAGCTCCTACGAGCAGTACTTC
CDR3: CASSLEPGRASSYEQYF
length: 17
V: TRBV5-5
J: TRBJ2-7
size: -
D: -

DNA: TGTGCCAGCTCACCACAGGGGTCCCTAATGGAAGCTTTCTTT
CDR3: CASSPQGSLMEAFF
length: 14
V: TRBV18
J: TRBJ1-1
size: -
D: -

DNA: TGTGCCAGCAGTTACGGTTGGGGGGAGGGTACTGAAGCTTTCTTT
CDR3: CASSYGWGEGTEAFF
length: 15
V: TRBV6-5
J: TRBJ1-1
size: -
D: -

DNA: TGTGCCAGCAGCTTAAATCCAGCGGGGGGGCGTCAGACCCAGTACTTC
CDR3: CASSLNPAGGRQTQYF
length: 16
V: TRBV7-2
J: TRBJ2-5
size: -
D: TRBD2

DNA: TGTGCCAGCCTAGCCGCGGGGGCGAACTCTGGAAACACCATATATTTT
CDR3: CASLAAGANSGNTIYF
length: 16
V: TRBV18
J: TRBJ1-3
size: -
D: -

DNA: TGTGCCATCAGTAACGGACAGGGCCGGTATGGCTACACCTTC
CDR3: CAISNGQGRYGYTF
length: 14
V: TRBV10-3
J: TRBJ1-2
size: -
D: TRBD1

DNA: TGTGCCAGCAGCCGAAGGACAGGGGGCATTGTGGTCAATGAGCAGTTCTTC
CDR3: CASSRRTGGIVVNEQFF
length: 17
V: TRBV5-8
J: TRBJ2-1
size: -
D: TRBD1

DNA: TGTGCCAGTAGTACCTGGGACAGGAGGGTCTATTTT
CDR3: CASSTWDRRVYF
length: 12
V: TRBV19
J: TRBJ1-3
size: -
D: TRBD1

DNA: TGTGCCAGCAGTAGGACAGGGGACACTGAAGCTTTCTTT
CDR3: CASSRTGDTEAFF
length: 13
V: TRBV2
J: TRBJ1-1
size: once
D: TRBD1

DNA: TGTGCCAGCAGCCAAGACCAGGGGGCGCGGAATTCACCCCTCCACTTT
CDR3: CASSQDQGARNSPLHF
length: 16
V: TRBV4-2
J: TRBJ1-6
size: -
D: TRBD1

DNA: TGCGCCAGCAGCTTGGCCGGGACAGGCGGAGCCACTGAAGCTTTCTTT
CDR3: CASSLAGTGGATEAFF
length: 16
V: TRBV5-1
J: TRBJ1-1
size: -
D: TRBD1

DNA: TGTGCCAGCAGCTTAGCGCTTAGCATAGGCTACACCTTC
CDR3: CASSLALSIGYTF
length: 13
V: TRBV7-9
J: TRBJ1-2
size: -
D: -

DNA: TGTGCCAGCAGTTTATACACCAACACCGGGGAGCTGTTTTTT
CDR3: CASSLYTNTGELFF
length: 14
V: TRBV27
J: TRBJ2-2
size: -
D: -

DNA: TGTGCCAGTAGTATCCCCGGACTAGCGGATATCTCCTACAATGAGCAGTTCTTC
CDR3: CASSIPGLADISYNEQFF
length: 18
V: TRBV19
J: TRBJ2-1
size: -
D: TRBD2

DNA: TGTGCCAGCAGCCAAAATCGGGGGTACGGGGAGCTGTTTTTT
CDR3: CASSQNRGYGELFF
length: 14
V: TRBV14
J: TRBJ2-2
size: -
D: -

DNA: TGTGCCAGCAGCCCGGGACAGGGGGTATTGTCCCAGCATTTT
CDR3: CASSPGQGVLSQHF
length: 14
V: TRBV4-2
J: TRBJ1-5
size: -
D: TRBD1

DNA: TGTGCCAGCAGTTTATCAAACTATGGCTACACCTTC
CDR3: CASSLSNYGYTF
length: 12
V: TRBV28
J: TRBJ1-2
size: -
D: -

DNA: TGCAGCGTTGAGGGACAGGGGGCTAACTATGGCTACACCTTC
CDR3: CSVEGQGANYGYTF
length: 14
V: TRBV29-1
J: TRBJ1-2
size: -
D: TRBD1

DNA: TGTGCCAGCAGCGCACTGGAGGGTCTCCCTAACTATGGCTACACCTTC
CDR3: CASSALEGLPNYGYTF
length: 16
V: TRBV2
J: TRBJ1-2
size: -
D: -

DNA: TGTGCCAGCAGCTTAGATCAACATATCTACAATGAGCAGTTCTTC
CDR3: CASSLDQHIYNEQFF
length: 15
V: TRBV7-9
J: TRBJ2-1
size: -
D: -

DNA: TGTGCCAGCAGCTTCCCCGACAGGGTGGGAACTGAAGCTTTCTTT
CDR3: CASSFPDRVGTEAFF
length: 15
V: TRBV7-9
J: TRBJ1-1
size: -
D: TRBD1

DNA: TGTGCCAGCAGCTTATTAGCGGGAGGATACAATGAGCAGTTCTTC
CDR3: CASSLLAGGYNEQFF
length: 15
V: TRBV7-3
J: TRBJ2-1
size: once
D: TRBD2

DNA: TGTGCCAGCAGCTCCGGGGAGGGGGGCTACACCTTC
CDR3: CASSSGEGGYTF
length: 12
V: TRBV5-6
J: TRBJ1-2
size: -
D: -

DNA: TGTGCCTGGAGTGTACGTAAGCGGGGGGGGAAGGATGAGCAGTTCTTC
CDR3: CAWSVRKRGGKDEQFF
length: 16
V: TRBV30
J: TRBJ2-1
size: -
D: TRBD2

DNA: TGTGCCAGCAGCTTACCGGGACTAGCGGTCTACGAGCAGTACTTC
CDR3: CASSLPGLAVYEQYF
length: 15
V: TRBV11-2
J: TRBJ2-7
size: -
D: TRBD2

DNA: TGCGCCAGCAGCTTCACAGGGGGCGCCGATCAGCCCCAGCATTTT
CDR3: CASSFTGGADQPQHF
length: 15
V: TRBV5-1
J: TRBJ1-5
size: -
D: TRBD1

DNA: TGTGCCAGCAGCCTTATAGCCCAGGGTCCACAGACCCAGTACTTC
CDR3: CASSLIAQGPQTQYF
length: 15
V: TRBV27
J: TRBJ2-5
size: -
D: -

DNA: TGTGCCAGCAGGCCATTCGGGACAGGGAGGAATCAGCCCCAGCATTTT
CDR3: CASRPFGTGRNQPQHF
length: 16
V: TRBV7-9
J: TRBJ1-5
size: -
D: TRBD1

DNA: TGTGCCACCAGTGATGCCAGCGGGAGGGCCGGTGAGACCCAGTACTTC
CDR3: CATSDASGRAGETQYF
length: 16
V: TRBV24-1
J: TRBJ2-5
size: -
D: TRBD2

DNA: TGTGCCACCAGTGACCCTACTAGCGAACGATCCTACAATGAGCAGTTCTTC
CDR3: CATSDPTSERSYNEQFF
length: 17
V: TRBV24-1
J: TRBJ2-1
size: once
D: TRBD2

DNA: TGTGCCAGCAGCTTGCTTCCACCGGGGACAGGGGGCCATCAGCCCCAGCATTTT
CDR3: CASSLLPPGTGGHQPQHF
length: 18
V: TRBV5-5
J: TRBJ1-5
size: -
D: TRBD1

DNA: TGTGCCAGCAGCCCAAGGACCACGGGGTATTCACCCCTCCACTTT
CDR3: CASSPRTTGYSPLHF
length: 15
V: TRBV4-2
J: TRBJ1-6
size: -
D: -

DNA: TGTGCCAGCAGCAAAGCGGCGGTGGAGATCGGTTCACCCCTCCACTTT
CDR3: CASSKAAVEIGSPLHF
length: 16
V: TRBV21-1
J: TRBJ1-6
size: -
D: -

DNA: TGTGCCAGCAGTGAAAGTTCGCTAGCGGGCGATACGCAGTATTTT
CDR3: CASSESSLAGDTQYF
length: 15
V: TRBV6-1
J: TRBJ2-3
size: -
D: TRBD2

DNA: TGTGCCAGCAGTTTCGCCGGGAGCTCCTATAATTCACCCCTCCACTTT
CDR3: CASSFAGSSYNSPLHF
length: 16
V: TRBV28
J: TRBJ1-6
size: -
D: -

DNA: TGTGCCAGCAGCTTGGAATTGTTGGCCTCCCAAATGGAGACCCAGTACTTC
CDR3: CASSLELLASQMETQYF
length: 17
V: TRBV5-8
J: TRBJ2-5
size: -
D: -

DNA: TGCGCCAGCAGTGGACAGTCGACTAGCACAGATACGCAGTATTTT
CDR3: CASSGQSTSTDTQYF
length: 15
V: TRBV10-1
J: TRBJ2-3
size: -
D: -

DNA: TGTGCCATCAGAACCGGGACAGGCAATTCCTACGAGCAGTACTTC
CDR3: CAIRTGTGNSYEQYF
length: 15
V: TRBV10-3
J: TRBJ2-7
size: -
D: TRBD1

DNA: TGTGCCAGCGGAAGGGCGGACAGGGCTGACTATGGCTACACCTTC
CDR3: CASGRADRADYGYTF
length: 15
V: TRBV10-3
J: TRBJ1-2
size: -
D: TRBD1

DNA: TGTGCCAGCAGACCGGGACTAGTTAGTTTCTATGAGCAGTTCTTC
CDR3: CASRPGLVSFYEQFF
length: 15
V: TRBV6-5
J: TRBJ2-1
size: -
D: TRBD2